This T cell receptor (beta chain) was sequenced during a study of CD8+ T cells in alopecia areata. As to treatment: oral pan-JAK inhibitor, 5-10 mg twice daily. Extracted RNA was reverse transcribed, and the resulting cDNA served as sequencing template. TCRdb's copy holds only in-frame clones and misses some; the assay was immunoSEQ multiplex PCR. The table records more than 110,000 clones, 75% to 85% of them present only once. Germline CDR1 reads LGHNA; CDR2 reads YSLEER. This CDR3 comprises 17 residues. The V and J ends lost 4 bases and 3 bases respectively, with 21 bases between them. In this sample, this clone turned up once.

This chain uses TRBV4-3 with TRBJ1-1; tentatively, D is TRBD1 (5 bases). This TCR was sampled from a human donor with alopecia areata. The sample here was CD8+ T cells sorted from blood, taken at week 4, from a patient treated with tofacitinib. CDR3 protein: CASSPSGTSKMDTEAFF. The CDR3 DNA sequence: TGCGCCAGCAGCCCCTCCGGGACTTCCAAGATGGACACTGAAGCTTTCTTT.